This is a list of T cell receptor beta chains from one sample in a study of blood T cell repertoires in COVID-19. Libraries were prepared by immunoSEQ multiplex PCR; TCRdb keeps only in-frame clonotypes and omits some of them. Of 300,000 or so clones detected, around 86% appear once; the ten largest clones hold roughly 1.3%. Sequencing was performed on peripheral blood. Receptors were obtained from a man in his 70s with acute or convalescent COVID-19. CDR3s include the opening cysteine and the closing phenylalanine or tryptophan. A D gene is named only where the DNA matches it firmly. Rows give clone size only sometimes, using once, few, many, or a class for an expanded clone.

cdr3_length	clone_size	d_call	v_call	j_call	cdr3_aa	cdr3_nt
16	once	TRBD1	TRBV19	TRBJ2-1	CASSRSWDRTYNEQFF	TGTGCCAGTAGTCGGTCTTGGGACAGAACCTACAATGAGCAGTTCTTC
19	-	TRBD2	TRBV9	TRBJ2-1	CASSVGLGTSGGAYNEQFF	TGTGCCAGCAGCGTAGGTCTGGGGACTAGCGGGGGGGCGTACAATGAGCAGTTCTTC
15	-	TRBD2	TRBV27	TRBJ2-3	CASSLRREGTDTQYF	TGTGCCAGCAGTTTACGGCGGGAGGGCACAGATACGCAGTATTTT
14	few	TRBD1	TRBV11-3	TRBJ2-7	CASSLKGRGPEQYF	TGTGCCAGCAGCTTAAAGGGCAGGGGGCCCGAGCAGTACTTC
19	-	-	TRBV5-1	TRBJ2-7	CASSLAGPGTAPGAYEQYF	TGCGCCAGCAGCTTGGCCGGCCCCGGGACAGCCCCGGGGGCCTACGAGCAGTACTTC
14	-	TRBD2	TRBV4-1	TRBJ2-7	CASSQGLAVYEQYF	TGCGCCAGCAGCCAAGGGCTAGCGGTATACGAGCAGTACTTC
13	-	-	TRBV5-6	TRBJ1-1	CASSSVGLGEAFF	TGTGCCAGCAGCTCTGTGGGCTTGGGTGAAGCTTTCTTT
12	-	-	TRBV7-8	TRBJ2-1	CASSGAQGQQFF	TGTGCCAGCAGCGGAGCCCAGGGTCAGCAGTTCTTC
17	-	-	TRBV3-1/TRBV3-2	TRBJ2-2	CASSQAKPGGRTGELFF	TGTGCCAGCAGCCAAGCGAAACCCGGGGGAAGGACCGGGGAGCTGTTTTTT
14	-	-	TRBV6-5	TRBJ1-4	CASSSQDGNEKLFF	TGTGCCAGCAGTTCCCAGGATGGGAATGAAAAACTGTTTTTT
16	-	-	TRBV7-2	TRBJ2-3	CASSPGELLSTDTQYF	TGTGCCAGCAGCCCCGGGGAGTTACTCAGCACAGATACGCAGTATTTT
16	-	TRBD1	TRBV19	TRBJ2-6	CASSSNRGSGANVLTF	TGTGCCAGTAGTAGCAACAGGGGGTCTGGGGCCAACGTCCTGACTTTC
15	-	TRBD1	TRBV15	TRBJ1-2	CATSRDQGVNYGYTF	TGTGCCACCAGCAGAGATCAGGGGGTGAACTATGGCTACACCTTC
14	many	-	TRBV4-3	TRBJ2-1	CASSPGISYNEQFF	TGCGCCAGCAGCCCAGGGATCTCCTACAATGAGCAGTTCTTC
14	-	TRBD2	TRBV6-6	TRBJ2-2	CASRGLAGAGELFF	TGTGCCAGCAGGGGACTAGCGGGGGCCGGGGAGCTGTTTTTT
15	-	TRBD2	TRBV5-6	TRBJ2-7	CASSFRLAGTDEQYF	TGTGCCAGCAGCTTCAGGCTAGCGGGAACCGACGAGCAGTACTTC